This TCR beta chain derives from a study of regulatory T cells in long-lasting Graves disease. This clonotype was recorded many times. Time point of the sample: persistent/refractory GD, antithyroid drugs over 5 years with positive TRAb. The TCR library was made from RNA that had been extracted from PBMCs in TRIzol. The CDR3 is 15 amino acids. Germline lookup yields CDR1 MNHEY and CDR2 SMNVEV (reference sequence). J was trimmed by 0 bases and V by 4 bases; bases with no gene match: 5. Through Arm-PCR of CDR3 regions and iRepertoire HTBI primers, TCR beta libraries were built. TCRdb re-called the multiplex PCR reads with MiXCR, one entry per CDR3 protein. In the table there are hundreds of thousands of distinct CDR3 sequences, roughly a fifth of which are singletons.

V usage is TRBV27 and J usage is TRBJ2-7; 8 nucleotides match TRBD2. The sequenced sample was peripheral blood mononuclear cells (PBMCs), obtained when the disease was refractory, from a patient treated with antithyroid drugs. This clonotype originated in a female donor with Graves disease. In nucleotides, the CDR3 is TGTGCCAGCAGTTCACTAGCGGAGAGCTCCTACGAGCAGTACTTC. It translates to CASSSLAESSYEQYF.